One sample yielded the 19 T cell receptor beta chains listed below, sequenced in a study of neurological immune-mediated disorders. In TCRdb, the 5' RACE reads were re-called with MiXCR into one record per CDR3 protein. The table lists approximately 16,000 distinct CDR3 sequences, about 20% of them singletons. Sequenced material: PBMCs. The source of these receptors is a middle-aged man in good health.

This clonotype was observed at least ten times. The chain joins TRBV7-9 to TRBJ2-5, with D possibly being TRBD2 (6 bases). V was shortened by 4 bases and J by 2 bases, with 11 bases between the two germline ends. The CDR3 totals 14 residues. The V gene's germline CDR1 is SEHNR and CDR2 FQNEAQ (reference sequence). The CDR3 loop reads CASSSLREQETQYF. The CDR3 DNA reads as TGTGCCAGCAGCTCCTTGCGGGAACAAGAGACCCAGTACTTC.

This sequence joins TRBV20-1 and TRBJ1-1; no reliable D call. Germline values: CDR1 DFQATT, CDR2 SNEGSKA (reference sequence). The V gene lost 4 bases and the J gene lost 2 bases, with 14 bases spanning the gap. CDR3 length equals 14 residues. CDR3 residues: CSAKRSGFNTEAFF. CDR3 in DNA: TGCAGTGCTAAGAGGTCGGGGTTTAACACTGAAGCTTTCTTT.

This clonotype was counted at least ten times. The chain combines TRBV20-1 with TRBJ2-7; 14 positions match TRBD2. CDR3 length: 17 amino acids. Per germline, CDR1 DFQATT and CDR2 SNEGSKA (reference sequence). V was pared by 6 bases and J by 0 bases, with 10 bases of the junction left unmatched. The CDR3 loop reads CSAIGTSGSPNSYEQYF. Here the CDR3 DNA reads TGCAGTGCCATCGGGACTAGCGGGAGCCCCAACTCCTACGAGCAGTACTTC.

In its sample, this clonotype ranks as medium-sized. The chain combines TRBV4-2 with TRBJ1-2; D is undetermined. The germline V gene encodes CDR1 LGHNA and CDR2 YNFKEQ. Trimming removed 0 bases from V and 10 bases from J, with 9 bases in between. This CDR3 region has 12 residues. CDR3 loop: CASSQDAGNYTF. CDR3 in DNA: TGTGCCAGCAGCCAAGATGCGGGAAACTACACCTTC.

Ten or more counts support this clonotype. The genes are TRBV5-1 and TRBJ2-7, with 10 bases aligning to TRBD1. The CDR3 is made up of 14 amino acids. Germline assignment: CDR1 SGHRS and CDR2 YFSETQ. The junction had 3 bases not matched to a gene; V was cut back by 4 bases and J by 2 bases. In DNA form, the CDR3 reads TGCGCCAGCAGCCCCGGGACAGGGGCCTACGAGCAGTACTTC. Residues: CASSPGTGAYEQYF.

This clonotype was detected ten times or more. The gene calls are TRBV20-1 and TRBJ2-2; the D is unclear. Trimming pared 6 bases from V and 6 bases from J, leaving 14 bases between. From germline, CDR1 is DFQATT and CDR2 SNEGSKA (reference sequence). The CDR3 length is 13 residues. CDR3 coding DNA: TGCAGTGCCGGTGGACCCGCGGCCGGGGAGCTGTTTTTT. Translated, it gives CSAGGPAAGELFF.

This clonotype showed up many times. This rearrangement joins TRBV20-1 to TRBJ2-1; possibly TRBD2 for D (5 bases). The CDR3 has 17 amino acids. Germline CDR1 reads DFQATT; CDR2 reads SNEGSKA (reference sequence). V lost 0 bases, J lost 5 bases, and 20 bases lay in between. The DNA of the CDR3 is TGCAGTGCTAGAGATATCGCAGAGGTAGCGCGAAACAATGAGCAGTTCTTC. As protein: CSARDIAEVARNNEQFF.

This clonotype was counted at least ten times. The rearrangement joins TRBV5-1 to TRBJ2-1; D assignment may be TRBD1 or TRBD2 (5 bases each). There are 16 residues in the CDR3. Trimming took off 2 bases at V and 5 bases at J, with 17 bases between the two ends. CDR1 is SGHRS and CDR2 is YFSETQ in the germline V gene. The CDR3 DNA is TGCGCCAGCAGCTTCATGGCCGGGGCAGTGGACAATGAGCAGTTCTTC. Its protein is CASSFMAGAVDNEQFF.

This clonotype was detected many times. CDR3 coding DNA: TGCAGTGCCCCCCCCTCTAGCGATGAGCAGTTCTTC. This sequence encodes CSAPPSSDEQFF. J is TRBJ2-1 and V is TRBV20-1, with D perhaps TRBD2 (6 bases). Per the germline V gene, CDR1 is DFQATT and CDR2 is SNEGSKA (reference sequence). V was shortened by 6 bases and J by 8 bases, with 14 bases between the two germline ends. The CDR3 consists of 12 residues.

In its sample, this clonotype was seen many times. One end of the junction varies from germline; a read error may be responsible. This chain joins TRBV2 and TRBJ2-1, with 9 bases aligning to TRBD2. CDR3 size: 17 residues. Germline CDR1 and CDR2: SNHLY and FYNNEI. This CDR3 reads CASSPLSGLALYTEQFF. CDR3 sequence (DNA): TGTGCCAGCAGCCCCCTATCGGGACTAGCTCTGTACACTGAGCAGTTCTTC.

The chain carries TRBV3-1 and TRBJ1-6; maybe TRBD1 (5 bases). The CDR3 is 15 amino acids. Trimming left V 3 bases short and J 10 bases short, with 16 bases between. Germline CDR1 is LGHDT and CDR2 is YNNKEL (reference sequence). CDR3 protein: CASSQSGLWGSPLHF. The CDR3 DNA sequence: TGTGCCAGCAGCCAGTCGGGACTCTGGGGATCACCCCTCCACTTT.

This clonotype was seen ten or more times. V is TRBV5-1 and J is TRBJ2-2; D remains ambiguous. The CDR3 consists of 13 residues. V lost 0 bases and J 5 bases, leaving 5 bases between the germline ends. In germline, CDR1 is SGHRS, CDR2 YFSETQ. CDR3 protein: CASSLDRTGELFF. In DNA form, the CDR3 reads TGCGCCAGCAGCTTGGATCGGACCGGGGAGCTGTTTTTT.

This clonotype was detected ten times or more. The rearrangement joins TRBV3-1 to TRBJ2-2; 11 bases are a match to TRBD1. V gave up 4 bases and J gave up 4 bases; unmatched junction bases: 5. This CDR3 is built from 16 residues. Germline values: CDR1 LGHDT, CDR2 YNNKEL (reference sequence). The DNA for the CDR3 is TGTGCCAGCAGCCGCGGACAGGGGGCAGGCACCGGGGAGCTGTTTTTT. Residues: CASSRGQGAGTGELFF.

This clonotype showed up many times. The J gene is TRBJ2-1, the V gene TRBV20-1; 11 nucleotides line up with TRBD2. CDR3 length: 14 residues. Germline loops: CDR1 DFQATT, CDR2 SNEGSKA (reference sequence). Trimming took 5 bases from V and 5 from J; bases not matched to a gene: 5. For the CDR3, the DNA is TGCAGTGCTTCCTGGGGACTAGCGGACAATGAGCAGTTCTTC. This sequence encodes CSASWGLADNEQFF.

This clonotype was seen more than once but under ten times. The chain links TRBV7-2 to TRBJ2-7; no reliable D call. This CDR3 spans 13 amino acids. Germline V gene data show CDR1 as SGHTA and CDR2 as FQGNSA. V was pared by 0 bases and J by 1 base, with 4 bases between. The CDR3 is CASSLAFSYEQYF. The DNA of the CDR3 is TGTGCCAGCAGCTTAGCCTTTTCCTACGAGCAGTACTTC.

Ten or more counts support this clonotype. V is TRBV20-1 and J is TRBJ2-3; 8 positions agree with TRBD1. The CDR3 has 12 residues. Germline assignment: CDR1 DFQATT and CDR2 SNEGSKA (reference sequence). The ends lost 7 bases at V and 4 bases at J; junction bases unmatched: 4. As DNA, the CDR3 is TGCAGTGGAAACAGGGGGTCAGATACGCAGTATTTT. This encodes CSGNRGSDTQYF.

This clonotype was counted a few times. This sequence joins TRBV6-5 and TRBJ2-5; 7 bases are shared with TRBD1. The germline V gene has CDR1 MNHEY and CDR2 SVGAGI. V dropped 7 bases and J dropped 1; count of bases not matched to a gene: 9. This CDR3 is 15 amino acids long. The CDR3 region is CASKPSGTVQETQYF. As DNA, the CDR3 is TGTGCCAGCAAACCCTCTGGGACAGTCCAAGAGACCCAGTACTTC.

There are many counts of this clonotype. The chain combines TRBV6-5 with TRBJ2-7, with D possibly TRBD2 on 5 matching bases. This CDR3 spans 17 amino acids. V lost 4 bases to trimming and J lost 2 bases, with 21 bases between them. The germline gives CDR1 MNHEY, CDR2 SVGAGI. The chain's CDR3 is CASSCRPFLERAYEQYF. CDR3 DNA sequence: TGTGCCAGCAGTTGCCGCCCCTTCCTAGAGAGGGCCTACGAGCAGTACTTC.

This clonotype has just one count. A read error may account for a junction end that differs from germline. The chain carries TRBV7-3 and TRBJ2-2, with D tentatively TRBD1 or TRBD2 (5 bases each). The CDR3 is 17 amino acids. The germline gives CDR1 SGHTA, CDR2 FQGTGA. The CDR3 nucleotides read TGTGCCAGCAGCTTAGGGTTAGCAGGGTCGAACACCGGGGAGCCGTTTTTT. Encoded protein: CASSLGLAGSNTGEPFF.